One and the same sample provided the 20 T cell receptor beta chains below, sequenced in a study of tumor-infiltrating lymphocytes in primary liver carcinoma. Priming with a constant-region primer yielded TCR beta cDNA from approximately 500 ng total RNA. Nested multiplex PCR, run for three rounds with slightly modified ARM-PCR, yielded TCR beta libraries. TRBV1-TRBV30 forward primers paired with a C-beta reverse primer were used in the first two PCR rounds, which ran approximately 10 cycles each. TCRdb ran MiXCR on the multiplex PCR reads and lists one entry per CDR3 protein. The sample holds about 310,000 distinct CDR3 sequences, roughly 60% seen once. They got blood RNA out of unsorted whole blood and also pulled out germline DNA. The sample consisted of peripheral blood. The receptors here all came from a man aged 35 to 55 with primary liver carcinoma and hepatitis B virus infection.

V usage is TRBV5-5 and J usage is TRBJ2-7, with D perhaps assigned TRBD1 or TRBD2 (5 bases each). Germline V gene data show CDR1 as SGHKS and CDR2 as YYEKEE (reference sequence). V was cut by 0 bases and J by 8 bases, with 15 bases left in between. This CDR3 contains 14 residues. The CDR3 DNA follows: TGTGCCAGCAGCTTGGCGGACCGCTTGGGACAGCAGTACTTC. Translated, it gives CASSLADRLGQQYF.

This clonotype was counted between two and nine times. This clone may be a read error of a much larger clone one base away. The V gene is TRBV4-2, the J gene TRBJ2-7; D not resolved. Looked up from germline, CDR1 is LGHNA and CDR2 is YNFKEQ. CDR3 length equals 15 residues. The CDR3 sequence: CVSSQEASDGYEQYF. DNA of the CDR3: TGTGTCAGCAGCCAAGAGGCATCGGACGGGTACGAGCAGTACTTC.

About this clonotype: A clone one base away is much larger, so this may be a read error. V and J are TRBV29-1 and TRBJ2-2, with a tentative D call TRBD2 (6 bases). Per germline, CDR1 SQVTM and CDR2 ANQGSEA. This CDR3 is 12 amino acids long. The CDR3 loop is CSVAGTSGELSF. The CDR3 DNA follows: TGCAGCGTGGCCGGGACCTCGGGGGAGCTGTCTTTT.

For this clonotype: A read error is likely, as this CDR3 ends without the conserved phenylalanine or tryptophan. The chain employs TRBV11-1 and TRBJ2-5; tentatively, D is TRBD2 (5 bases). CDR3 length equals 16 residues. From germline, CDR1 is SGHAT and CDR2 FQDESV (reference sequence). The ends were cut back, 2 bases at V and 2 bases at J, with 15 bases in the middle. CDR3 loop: CASSLSPVASQETQYS. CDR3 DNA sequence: TGTGCCAGCAGCTTATCTCCGGTAGCGAGTCAAGAGACCCAGTACTCC.

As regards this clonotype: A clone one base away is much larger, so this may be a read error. The CDR3 is CASRTGGGYEKYF. The DNA for the CDR3 is TGTGCCAGCAGAACAGGGGGCGGATACGAGAAGTACTTC. The J gene is TRBJ2-7, the V gene TRBV6-1; 9 bases are shared with TRBD1. The CDR3 extends over 13 amino acids. Per germline, CDR1 MNHNS and CDR2 SASEGT.

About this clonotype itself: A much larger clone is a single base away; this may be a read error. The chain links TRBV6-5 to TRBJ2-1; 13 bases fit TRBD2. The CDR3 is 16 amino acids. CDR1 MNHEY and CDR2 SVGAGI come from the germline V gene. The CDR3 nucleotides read TGTGCCAGCAGCACTAGCGGGAGGGTAGGTTACAATGAGCAGCTCTTC. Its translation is CASSTSGRVGYNEQLF.

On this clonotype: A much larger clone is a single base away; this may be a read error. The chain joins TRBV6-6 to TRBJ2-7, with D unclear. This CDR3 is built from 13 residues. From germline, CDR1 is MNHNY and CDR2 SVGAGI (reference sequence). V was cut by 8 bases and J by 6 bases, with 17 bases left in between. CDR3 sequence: CASRSSEVGEQYF. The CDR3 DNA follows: TGTGCCAGCCGCTCATCAGAGGTGGGCGAGCAGTACTTC.

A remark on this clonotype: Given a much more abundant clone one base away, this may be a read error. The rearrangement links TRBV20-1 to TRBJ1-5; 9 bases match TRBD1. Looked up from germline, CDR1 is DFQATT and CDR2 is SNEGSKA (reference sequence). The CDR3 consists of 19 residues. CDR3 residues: CRARDVSGTGFSRNQPQHF. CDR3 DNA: TGCAGAGCTAGAGACGTTTCCGGGACAGGGTTTAGTCGCAATCAGCCCCAGCATTTT.

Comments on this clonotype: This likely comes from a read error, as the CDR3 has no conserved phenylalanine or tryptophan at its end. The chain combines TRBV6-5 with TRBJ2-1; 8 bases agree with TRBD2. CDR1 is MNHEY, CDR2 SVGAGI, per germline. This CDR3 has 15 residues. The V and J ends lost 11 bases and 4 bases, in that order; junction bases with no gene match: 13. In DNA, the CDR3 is TGTGCCTCCAGTTATCCGAGCGGGGGATACAATGAGCAGTTCCTC. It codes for CASSYPSGGYNEQFL.

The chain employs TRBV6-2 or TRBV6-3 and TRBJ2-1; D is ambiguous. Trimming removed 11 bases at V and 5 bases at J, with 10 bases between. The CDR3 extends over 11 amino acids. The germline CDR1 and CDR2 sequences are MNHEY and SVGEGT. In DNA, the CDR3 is TGTGCCTACAGTACAAACAATGAGCAGTTCTTC. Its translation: CAYSTNNEQFF.

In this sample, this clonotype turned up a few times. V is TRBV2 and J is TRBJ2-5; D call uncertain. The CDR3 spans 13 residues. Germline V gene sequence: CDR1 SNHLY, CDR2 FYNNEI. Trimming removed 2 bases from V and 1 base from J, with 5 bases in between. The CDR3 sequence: CASSETIQETQYF. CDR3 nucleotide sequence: TGTGCCAGCAGTGAAACCATCCAAGAGACCCAGTACTTC. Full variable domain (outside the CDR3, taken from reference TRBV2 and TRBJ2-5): EPEVTQTPSHQVTQMGQEVILRCVPISNHLYFYWYRQILGQKVEFLVSFYNNEISEKSEIFDDQFSVERPDGSNFTLKIRSTKLEDSAMYFCASSETIQETQYFGPGTRLLVL.

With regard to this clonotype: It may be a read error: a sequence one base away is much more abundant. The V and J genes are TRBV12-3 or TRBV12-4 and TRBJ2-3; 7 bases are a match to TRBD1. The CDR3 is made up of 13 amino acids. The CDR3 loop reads CASNLGGADTQYF. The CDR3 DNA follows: TGTGCCAGCAATTTAGGGGGCGCAGATACGCAGTATTTT.

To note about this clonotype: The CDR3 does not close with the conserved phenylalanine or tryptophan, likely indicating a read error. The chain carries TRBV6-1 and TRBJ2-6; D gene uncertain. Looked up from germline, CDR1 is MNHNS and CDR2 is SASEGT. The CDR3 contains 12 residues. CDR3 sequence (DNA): TGTGCCAGCAACATTAGGACCAACATCCTGACTTTG. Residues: CASNIRTNILTL.

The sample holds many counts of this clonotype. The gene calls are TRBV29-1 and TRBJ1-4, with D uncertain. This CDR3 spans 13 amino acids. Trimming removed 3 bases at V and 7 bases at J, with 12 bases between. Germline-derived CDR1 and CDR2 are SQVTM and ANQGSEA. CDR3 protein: CSVDLGRGEKLFF. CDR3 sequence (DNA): TGCAGCGTTGACTTGGGAAGAGGTGAAAAACTGTTTTTT.

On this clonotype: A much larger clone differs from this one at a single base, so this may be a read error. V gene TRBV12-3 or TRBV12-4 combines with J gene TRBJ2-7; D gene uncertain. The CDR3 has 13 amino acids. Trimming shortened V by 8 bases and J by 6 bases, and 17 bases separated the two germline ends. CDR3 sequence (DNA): TGTGCCAGCGGTGCGGTTTCAACGGGCGAGCAGTACTTC. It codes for CASGAVSTGEQYF.

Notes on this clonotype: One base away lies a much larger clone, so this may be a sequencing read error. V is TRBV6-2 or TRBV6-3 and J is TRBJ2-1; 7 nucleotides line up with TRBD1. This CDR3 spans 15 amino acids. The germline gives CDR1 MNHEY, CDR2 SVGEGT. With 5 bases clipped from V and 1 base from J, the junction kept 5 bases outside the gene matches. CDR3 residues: CASSVTGPSYNEQFF. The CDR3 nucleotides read TGTGCCAGCAGTGTGACAGGGCCGTCCTACAATGAGCAGTTCTTC.

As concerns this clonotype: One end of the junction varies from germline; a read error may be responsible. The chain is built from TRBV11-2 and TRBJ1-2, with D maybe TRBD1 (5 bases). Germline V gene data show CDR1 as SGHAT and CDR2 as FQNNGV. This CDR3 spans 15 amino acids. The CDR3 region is CASSLNSVSTRDYTF. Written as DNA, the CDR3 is TGTGCCAGCAGCTTAAATTCAGTCTCTACTCGGGACTACACATTC.

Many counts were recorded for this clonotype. In DNA, the CDR3 is TGTGCCAGCACCGTAGGGTCCGGGGCATCGGATGGCTACACCTTC. It encodes CASTVGSGASDGYTF. V and J are TRBV6-6 and TRBJ1-2; TRBD1 might be the D (5 bases). Germline lookup yields CDR1 MNHNY and CDR2 SVGAGI (reference sequence). The CDR3 consists of 15 residues. V lost 7 bases and J lost 6, with 21 bases in between.

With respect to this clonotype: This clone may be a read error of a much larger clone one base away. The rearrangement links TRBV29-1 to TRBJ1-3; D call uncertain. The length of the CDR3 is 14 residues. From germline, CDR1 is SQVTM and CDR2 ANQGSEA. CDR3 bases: TGCAGCGTCAATTCGTTGGACTCTGGAAACGCCATATATTTT. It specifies CSVNSLDSGNAIYF.

The CDR3 loop is CASSTGQGAYEQYF. In DNA, the CDR3 is TGCGCCAGCAGCACGGGACAGGGAGCCTACGAGCAGTACTTC. The chain carries TRBV5-1 and TRBJ2-7, with TRBD1 matching 9 bases. V lost 4 bases and J lost 2; bases outside the gene matches: 4. Germline-derived CDR1 and CDR2 are SGHRS and YFSETQ. The CDR3 is 14 amino acids.